This T cell receptor beta chain was sequenced for a study of CD8+ T cells in alopecia areata. cDNA serving as the sequencing template came from extracted, reverse transcribed RNA. Sequencing used immunoSEQ multiplex PCR; TCRdb keeps in-frame clones, though not all of them. In the table there are approximately 30,000 clones, around 62% of which are singletons. In germline, CDR1 is SGDLS, CDR2 YYNGEE. V gave up 4 bases and J gave up 7 bases; unmatched junction bases: 5. The length of the CDR3 is 15 residues. Source material: NKG2D-high CD8+ T cells sorted from blood. This sequence was found in a human donor with alopecia areata. V is TRBV9 and J is TRBJ1-4; 12 positions agree with TRBD1. DNA for the CDR3: TGTGCCAGCAGCCCCCCGGGACAGGGGGCTGAAAAACTGTTTTTT. Translated, it gives CASSPPGQGAEKLFF.